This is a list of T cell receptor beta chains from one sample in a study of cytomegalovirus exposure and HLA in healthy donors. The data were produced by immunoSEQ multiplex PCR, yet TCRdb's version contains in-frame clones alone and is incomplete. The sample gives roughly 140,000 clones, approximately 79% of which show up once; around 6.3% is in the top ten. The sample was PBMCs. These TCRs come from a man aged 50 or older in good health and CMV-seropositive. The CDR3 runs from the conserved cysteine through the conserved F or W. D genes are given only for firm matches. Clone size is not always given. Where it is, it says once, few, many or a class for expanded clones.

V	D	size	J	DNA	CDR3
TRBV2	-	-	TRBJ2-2	TGTGCCAGCAGTGGAGCCAGGAACACCGGGGAGCTGTTTTTT	CASSGARNTGELFF
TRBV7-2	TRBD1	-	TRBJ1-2	TGTGCCAGCAGCTTAGTTCGGGGAAGGGGGCAAGGCTACACCTTC	CASSLVRGRGQGYTF
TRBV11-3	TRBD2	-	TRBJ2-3	TGTGCCAGCAGCTTAGGCGGGAGGGGCTACACAGATACGCAGTATTTT	CASSLGGRGYTDTQYF
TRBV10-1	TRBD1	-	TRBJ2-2	TGCGCCACCCGGACAGGGGGGAACACCGGGGAGCTGTTTTTT	CATRTGGNTGELFF
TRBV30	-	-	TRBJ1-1	TGTGCCTTACATGCAGACATGAACACTGAAGCTTTCTTT	CALHADMNTEAFF
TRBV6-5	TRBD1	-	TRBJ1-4	TGTGCCAGCAGTTACGGGACAGATGAAAAACTGTTTTTT	CASSYGTDEKLFF
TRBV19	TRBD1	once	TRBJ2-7	TGTGCCAGTAGCTCCGGGACAGGGACCTACGAGCAGTACTTC	CASSSGTGTYEQYF
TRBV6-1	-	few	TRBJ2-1	TGTGCCAGCAGCCTTAGTCGCAATGAGCAGTTCTTC	CASSLSRNEQFF
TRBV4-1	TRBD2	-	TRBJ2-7	TGCGCCAGCAGCCAAGGCACTAGCGGGGACTACGAGCAGTACTTC	CASSQGTSGDYEQYF
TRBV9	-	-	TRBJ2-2	TGTGCCAGCAGCGTAGTAGACAGTACTCCGACGAACACCGGGGAGCTGTTTTTT	CASSVVDSTPTNTGELFF
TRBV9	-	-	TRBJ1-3	TGTGCCAGCAGCGTAGAGGGGGTTCAGGTAGACACCATATATTTT	CASSVEGVQVDTIYF
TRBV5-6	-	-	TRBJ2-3	TGTGCCAGCAGCTTGGGTAGCCGCACAGATACGCAGTATTTT	CASSLGSRTDTQYF
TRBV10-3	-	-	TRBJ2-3	TGTGCCATCAGTGAGTGGGCCCCTAGCACAGATACGCAGTATTTT	CAISEWAPSTDTQYF
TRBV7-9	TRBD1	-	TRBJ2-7	TGTGCCAGCAGCGCGGGACAGGGGGCGTACGAGCAGTACTTC	CASSAGQGAYEQYF
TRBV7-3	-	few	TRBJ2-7	TGTGCCGCCAGCCGGAACAGACTATACGAGCAGTACTTC	CAASRNRLYEQYF
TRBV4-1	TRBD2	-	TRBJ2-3	TGCGCCAGCAGCCAAAGCCGGGACAGGGAACGGGGTAGCGGGAGGGGTACGCAGTATTTT	CASSQSRDRERGSGRGTQYF
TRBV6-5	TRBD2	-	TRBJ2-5	TGTGCCAGCAGTTACTCGACTAGCGGGGGCCTTTTTCAGTACTTC	CASSYSTSGGLFQYF
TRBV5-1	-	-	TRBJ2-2	TGCGCCAGCAGCTTGGCAGGGTCAGGGCACACCGGGGAGCTGTTTTTT	CASSLAGSGHTGELFF
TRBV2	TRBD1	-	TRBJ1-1	TGTGCCAGCAAAAGAGACAGGGGGGAGGAGTTGGGTGAAGCTTTCTTT	CASKRDRGEELGEAFF
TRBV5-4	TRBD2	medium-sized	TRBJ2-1	TGTGCCAGCAGTTTGATTAGCGGGGAAAACAATGAGCAGTTCTTC	CASSLISGENNEQFF
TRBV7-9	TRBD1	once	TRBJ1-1	TGTGCCAGCAGATTTACAGGGGGCACTGAAGCTTTCTTT	CASRFTGGTEAFF
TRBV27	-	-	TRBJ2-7	TGTGCCAGCAGATCAGCCAGACAATACGAGCAGTACTTC	CASRSARQYEQYF